This record looks at one T cell receptor beta chain sequence and its context. Its antigen is unidentified. The repertoire was sequenced with immunoSEQ multiplex PCR; TCRdb's copy has only in-frame clones and lacks some. The table has about 140,000 clones, around 90% seen once. This entry belongs to a study of T cell responses to AZD1222 COVID-19 vaccine. Study-level points and caveats: After the peak T cell response, and only then, were repertoires sampled. CD4 TCRs linked to vaccination spanned spike, dominating at 160-218 and 743-854. Receipt of two AZD1222 doses was followed by a rise in Spike-specific TCR breadth and depth.

The clonotype comes from an adult in good health. The sample here was peripheral blood, taken on day 0 of AZD1222 vaccination.

The chain's CDR3 is CATSDETSGRSYNEQFF. The CDR3, as DNA: TGTGCCACCAGTGATGAGACTAGCGGGAGGTCCTACAATGAGCAGTTCTTC. The chain carries TRBV24-1 and TRBJ2-1; 13 bases align to TRBD2. The germline gives CDR1 KGHDR, CDR2 SFDVKD. This CDR3 contains 17 residues. V gave up 3 bases and J gave up 1 base; unmatched junction bases: 2.